A single sample gave rise to the 14 T cell receptor beta chains below, sequenced in a study of cytomegalovirus exposure and HLA in healthy donors. Primers: 60 Vbeta forward and 13 Jbeta reverse. Assay used: immunoSEQ multiplex PCR; TCRdb lists only in-frame clones, some missing. The sample has under 200,000 clones; approximately 79% are singletons. Sequenced: PBMCs. The receptors stem from a man aged 40-49 years in good health and CMV-seronegative.

The rearrangement joins TRBV5-1 to TRBJ2-5; D is undetermined. Germline values: CDR1 SGHRS, CDR2 YFSETQ. This CDR3 has 12 amino acids. Trimming cost V 2 bases and J 2 bases, with 4 bases left between them. Here the CDR3 reads CASSLAQETQYF. The CDR3 DNA is TGCGCCAGCAGCTTAGCGCAAGAGACCCAGTACTTC.

This clone occurred once. The chain employs TRBV28 and TRBJ2-7; 7 nucleotides match TRBD2. The CDR3 is 18 amino acids. Looked up from germline, CDR1 is MDHEN and CDR2 is SYDVKM. Trimming cost V 5 bases and J 3 bases; bases outside gene matches: 19. CDR3 DNA sequence: TGTGCCAGCAGTCCCTCGGGGTTTCTAGCGGATTCAAACTACGAGCAGTACTTC. It codes for CASSPSGFLADSNYEQYF.

The chain couples TRBV7-2 to TRBJ2-5; 7 bases are a match to TRBD2. Trimming at V came to 5 bases and at J to 7 bases, leaving 10 bases not matched to a gene. The CDR3 sequence is 14 residues long. Germline lookup yields CDR1 SGHTA and CDR2 FQGNSA. The CDR3 nucleotides read TGTGCCAGCAGCCGATCTAGGGAGGGGACGACCCAGTACTTC. Protein: CASSRSREGTTQYF.

This chain links TRBV28 with TRBJ2-7, with D perhaps matching TRBD2 (5 bases). The V end lost 6 bases, the J end lost 2 bases, and 14 bases lay between the germline ends. Germline loops: CDR1 MDHEN, CDR2 SYDVKM. This CDR3 has 14 residues. The chain's CDR3 is CASRPRALAYEQYF. Here the CDR3 DNA reads TGTGCCAGCAGGCCGAGGGCATTGGCCTACGAGCAGTACTTC.

This clone showed up just once. V gene TRBV11-3 combines with J gene TRBJ2-7; 7 bases align to TRBD1. With 5 bases clipped from V and 0 bases from J, the junction kept 7 bases outside the gene matches. From germline, CDR1 is SGHNT and CDR2 YENEEA. This CDR3 region has 15 residues. CDR3 bases: TGTGCCAGCAGCCCCGGACAGGCGAGCTCCTACGAGCAGTACTTC. It is translated as CASSPGQASSYEQYF.

The chain carries TRBV19 and TRBJ2-5; D may be TRBD1 (6 bases). The DNA end is more similar to TRBJ2-7, so the J call may be wrong. Germline V gene lookup returns CDR1 LNHDA and CDR2 SQIVND (reference sequence). CDR3 length: 14 residues. The DNA of the CDR3 is TGTGCCAGTAGTCAGGGGCCGAGCTCCTACGAGCAGTACTTC. This translates into CASSQGPSSYEQYF.

In its sample, this clone was seen once. This rearrangement joins TRBV28 to TRBJ2-3; D might be TRBD1 (6 bases). CDR3 size: 13 residues. The V gene's germline CDR1 is MDHEN and CDR2 SYDVKM. Trimming cost V 7 bases and J 2 bases, with 10 bases left between them. The CDR3 nucleotides are TGTGCCAGCACGGACAGATCCACAGATACGCAGTATTTT. This encodes CASTDRSTDTQYF.

The chain links TRBV21-1 to TRBJ1-6; TRBD1 is taken as the D call from the table, unchecked against the DNA. TRBV21-1 is a pseudogene segment. There are 16 residues in the CDR3. CDR3 DNA sequence: TGTGCCAGCAGCAAAGCGCAGGGGGCCTCGAATTCACCCCTCCACTTT. Protein sequence: CASSKAQGASNSPLHF.

The V and J genes are TRBV4-1 and TRBJ2-5; possible D gene TRBD1, 6 bases. The J call is doubtful: the DNA matches TRBJ2-7 better. This CDR3 region has 14 residues. Germline values: CDR1 MGHRA, CDR2 YSYEKL. This CDR3 is CASSQAGADYEQYF. DNA of the CDR3: TGCGCCAGCAGCCAAGCAGGGGCCGACTACGAGCAGTACTTC.

This chain's CDR3 is CASSYGLREGPEYNEQFF. CDR3 coding DNA: TGTGCCAGCAGTTACGGGTTGCGGGAGGGCCCCGAGTACAATGAGCAGTTCTTC. The chain joins TRBV6-7 to TRBJ2-1, with 9 bases fitting TRBD2. TRBV6-7 is an open reading frame, and its role is uncertain. V dropped 2 bases and J dropped 4; count of bases not matched to a gene: 12. The CDR3 contains 18 residues.

Only one count was recorded for this clone. The chain employs TRBV19 and TRBJ2-1; 9 bases are a match to TRBD2. The CDR3 totals 14 residues. Per germline, CDR1 LNHDA and CDR2 SQIVND (reference sequence). Trimming at V came to 5 bases and at J to 1 base, leaving 0 bases not matched to a gene. CDR3 nucleotides: TGTGCCAGTAGTCTAGCGGGATCCTACAATGAGCAGTTCTTC. It translates to CASSLAGSYNEQFF.

The CDR3 is CASSAPGGRAGETQYF. The CDR3 DNA follows: TGTGCCAGCAGCGCCCCCGGCGGGAGGGCCGGGGAGACCCAGTACTTC. This chain uses TRBV11-2 with TRBJ2-5; 9 nucleotides agree with TRBD2. The V segment lost 5 bases and the J segment 5 bases; nucleotides outside the gene matches: 12. This CDR3 is 16 amino acids long. Germline CDR1 reads SGHAT; CDR2 reads FQNNGV.

V and J are TRBV7-6 and TRBJ2-1; 7 bases line up with TRBD2. The V segment lost 11 bases and the J segment 3 bases; nucleotides outside the gene matches: 13. Germline values: CDR1 SGHVS, CDR2 FNYEAQ. This CDR3 is 15 amino acids long. CDR3 nucleotides: TGTGCCTCTGGGCCAAGCGGGAACAACTACAATGAGCAGTTCTTC. Its translation is CASGPSGNNYNEQFF.

This clone occurred once. The J gene is TRBJ2-1, the V gene TRBV2, with unresolved D. V lost 8 bases to trimming and J lost 6 bases, with 8 bases between them. CDR3 length: 11 residues. Germline V gene data show CDR1 as SNHLY and CDR2 as FYNNEI. CDR3 bases: TGTGCCAGCTCCCGTTTCAATGAGCAGTTCTTC. As protein: CASSRFNEQFF.